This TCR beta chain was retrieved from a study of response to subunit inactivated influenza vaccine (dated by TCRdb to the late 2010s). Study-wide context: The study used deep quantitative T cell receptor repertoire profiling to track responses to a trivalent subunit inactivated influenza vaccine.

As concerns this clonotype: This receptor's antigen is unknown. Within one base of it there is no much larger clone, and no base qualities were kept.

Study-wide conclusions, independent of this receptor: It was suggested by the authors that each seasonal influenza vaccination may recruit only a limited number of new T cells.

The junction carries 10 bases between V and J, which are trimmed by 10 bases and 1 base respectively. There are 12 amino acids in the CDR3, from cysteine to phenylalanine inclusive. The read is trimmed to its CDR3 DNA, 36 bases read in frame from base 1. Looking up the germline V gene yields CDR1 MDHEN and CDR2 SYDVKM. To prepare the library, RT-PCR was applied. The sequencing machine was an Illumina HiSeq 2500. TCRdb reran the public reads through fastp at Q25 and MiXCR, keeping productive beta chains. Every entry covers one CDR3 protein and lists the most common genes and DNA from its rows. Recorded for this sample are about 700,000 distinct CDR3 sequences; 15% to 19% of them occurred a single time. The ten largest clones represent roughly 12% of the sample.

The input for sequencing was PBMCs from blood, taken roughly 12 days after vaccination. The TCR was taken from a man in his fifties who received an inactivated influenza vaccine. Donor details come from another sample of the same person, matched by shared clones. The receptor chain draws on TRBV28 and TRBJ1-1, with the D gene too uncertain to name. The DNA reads TGTGCCACCGCATTAGGGAACACTGAAGCTTTCTTT. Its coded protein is CATALGNTEAFF.